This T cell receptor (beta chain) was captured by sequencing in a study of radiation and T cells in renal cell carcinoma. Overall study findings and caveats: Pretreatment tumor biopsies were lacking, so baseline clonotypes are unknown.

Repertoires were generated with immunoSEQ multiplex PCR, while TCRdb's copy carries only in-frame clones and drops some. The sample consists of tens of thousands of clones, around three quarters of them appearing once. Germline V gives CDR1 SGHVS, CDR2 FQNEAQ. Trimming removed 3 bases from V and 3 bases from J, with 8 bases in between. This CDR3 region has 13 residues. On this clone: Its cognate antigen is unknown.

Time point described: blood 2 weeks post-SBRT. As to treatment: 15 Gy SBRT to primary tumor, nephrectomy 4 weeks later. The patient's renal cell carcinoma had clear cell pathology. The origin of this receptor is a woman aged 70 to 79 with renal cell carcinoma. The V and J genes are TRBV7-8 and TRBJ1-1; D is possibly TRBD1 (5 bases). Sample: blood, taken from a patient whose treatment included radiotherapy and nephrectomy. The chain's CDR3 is CASSFTGDTEAFF. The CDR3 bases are TGTGCCAGCAGCTTCACGGGGGACACTGAAGCTTTCTTT.